The TCR beta chain under discussion was sequenced for a study of cytomegalovirus exposure and HLA in healthy donors. V lost 5 bases to trimming and J lost 5 bases, with 13 bases between them. The germline V gene encodes CDR1 LNHDA and CDR2 SQIVND (reference sequence). This CDR3 contains 14 residues. Here immunoSEQ multiplex PCR was the method, and the copy in TCRdb shows in-frame clones only, minus some. The repertoire holds under 150,000 clones, with about 88% as singletons. The source of this sequence is a man between 18 and 35 years old in good health and CMV-seropositive. The chain carries TRBV19 and TRBJ2-1; a weak D match, TRBD1 (8 bases). Sample: PBMCs. The CDR3 loop reads CASSLQGGNNEQFF. Here the CDR3 DNA reads TGTGCCAGTAGTCTACAGGGGGGGAACAATGAGCAGTTCTTC.